Listed below are T cell receptor beta chains from one sample, sequenced in a study of cytomegalovirus exposure and HLA in healthy donors. This table comes from immunoSEQ multiplex PCR, and its TCRdb copy is limited to in-frame clones, with some not included. The table lists approximately 90,000 clones, 70% to 80% of them singletons. Sequenced input: PBMCs. These receptor sequences come from a man in his forties or fifties in good health and CMV-seronegative. The CDR3 runs from the conserved cysteine through the conserved F or W. D genes are given only for firm matches. Size is stated for part of the rows, as once, few or many counts, or as a class when the clone is expanded.

.,TRBJ1-1,.,TRBV13,TGTGCCAGCAGCTTAGTCCTGGGGGCGGCTCTCCAAATGAACACTGAAGCTTTCTTT,CASSLVLGAALQMNTEAFF
TRBD2,TRBJ2-1,.,TRBV2,TGTGCCAGCAGTGAAAAGGCTAGCGGCGGGGGTGAGCAGTTCTTC,CASSEKASGGGEQFF
.,TRBJ1-5,.,TRBV29-1,TGCAGCGTCACATACTATCCCAATCAGCCCCAGCATTTT,CSVTYYPNQPQHF
TRBD2,TRBJ2-3,.,TRBV7-6,TGTGCCAGCAGCCCAAGGGCACTAGCGGGGGGGGACCGAGATACGCAGTATTTT,CASSPRALAGGDRDTQYF
.,TRBJ1-2,.,TRBV29-1,TGCAGCGTTGACAGGGACAATGGCTACACCTTC,CSVDRDNGYTF
.,TRBJ1-2,.,TRBV6-5,TGTGCCAGCACCGCAGCAGGACAGAACTATGGCTACACCTTC,CASTAAGQNYGYTF
.,TRBJ1-1,once,TRBV30,TGTGCCTGGAGTGTAATCCGGAGCACTGAAGCTTTCTTT,CAWSVIRSTEAFF
TRBD1,TRBJ2-2,few,TRBV25-1,TGTGCCAGCAGTGATATGACAGGGGCGAACACCGGGGAGCTGTTTTTT,CASSDMTGANTGELFF
.,TRBJ2-2,.,TRBV6-5,TGTGCCAGCAGTTATCTTGCGACAGAAAACACCGGGGAGCTGTTTTTT,CASSYLATENTGELFF
TRBD2,TRBJ2-7,.,TRBV6-5,TGTGCCAGCAGTTTGACTAGCGGGAGCCCCTACGAGCAGTACTTC,CASSLTSGSPYEQYF